The rows below give T cell receptor beta chains drawn from one sample of a study of CD8 T cells in Susac syndrome. TCRdb itself ran the immunoSEQ multiplex PCR reads through MiXCR, one entry per CDR3 protein. The data contain fewer than 150,000 distinct CDR3 sequences, just under 95% of them seen just once; the ten biggest clones take up 0.093%. The sequenced sample consisted of CD4+ T cells from PBMCs. These receptor sequences come from a human donor with multiple sclerosis. CDR3s include the opening cysteine and the closing phenylalanine or tryptophan. Some rows have no size entry. The others give once, few or many, or a class for an expanded clone.

TRBJ2-7 | few | TRBV18 | CASSLGQGAGEQYF
TRBJ2-5 | . | TRBV13 | CASRDSRGGETQYF
TRBJ1-1 | . | TRBV30 | CAWSGDIDTEAFF
TRBJ2-3 | . | TRBV4-3 | CASSQGTSNFFTDTQYF
TRBJ2-3 | . | TRBV20-1 | CSAVDSGGTTDTQYF
TRBJ2-7 | . | TRBV4-2 | CASSQIITGASSYEQYF
TRBJ2-7 | . | TRBV25-1 | CASSRPGAYEQYF
TRBJ2-5 | . | TRBV7-9 | CASTPDSRLFQETQYF
TRBJ1-2 | . | TRBV27 | CASKSPRGPNYGYTF
TRBJ2-2 | . | TRBV19 | CASSIETSGYTGELFF
TRBJ1-2 | . | TRBV29-1 | CSVEQGGGYTF
TRBJ1-1 | . | TRBV20-1 | CSARSGPTEAFF
TRBJ1-4 | . | TRBV9 | CASVLEKLFF
TRBJ2-5 | . | TRBV7-2 | CASSPQTRAQETQYF
TRBJ1-1 | . | TRBV5-4 | CASSLGRGSNTEAFF
TRBJ2-2 | . | TRBV5-1 | CASRSGALANTGELFF
TRBJ1-4 | . | TRBV5-1 | CASRGPDPTNEKLFF
TRBJ1-1 | . | TRBV18 | CASSPLHRDAEAFF
TRBJ2-3 | once | TRBV28 | CASSLGQGWDTQYF
TRBJ2-5 | . | TRBV11-2 | CASSLEGAPWWETQYF
TRBJ1-1 | . | TRBV9 | CASSPRTGRAEAFF
TRBJ1-1 | . | TRBV3-1 | CASSRDSPLGGTEAFF
TRBJ1-1 | . | TRBV7-8 | CASSFQGGNTEAFF
TRBJ1-1 | . | TRBV5-1 | CASSWRGSANTEAFF
. | once | TRBV5-1 | CASSSRTGGFDEQYF
TRBJ2-7 | few | TRBV7-9 | CASSGSYEQYF
TRBJ1-3 | . | TRBV2 | CASSVGRGNTIYF
TRBJ1-1 | . | TRBV2 | CASSPQALTITEAFF
TRBJ2-2 | . | TRBV20-1 | CSARDVGQGTGELFF
TRBJ2-2 | once | TRBV10-3 | CAISGLGADSGELFF
TRBJ2-3 | . | TRBV4-3 | CASRHGTASTDTQYF
TRBJ2-1 | . | TRBV30 | CAWNPLRGHEQFF
TRBJ1-4 | . | TRBV2 | CASSFGSGLLNEKLFF
TRBJ2-1 | . | TRBV6-6 | CASRDLYNEQFF
TRBJ1-6 | . | TRBV7-2 | CASGSGQGMGSPLHF
TRBJ1-3 | . | TRBV20-1 | CSANRGGNTIYF
TRBJ2-7 | . | TRBV11-3 | CASSLVGLRTYEQYF
TRBJ1-5 | . | TRBV9 | CASSVGTGVGEPQHF
TRBJ2-7 | . | TRBV20-1 | CSAERPGSYEQYF
TRBJ2-3 | . | TRBV7-8 | CASSLDGGPSTDTQYF
TRBJ1-2 | . | TRBV9 | CASSVDFGNYGYTF
TRBJ2-7 | . | TRBV30 | CAWTGGGIFSYEQYF
TRBJ2-1 | . | TRBV12-3/TRBV12-4 | CASTGGGNEQFF
TRBJ2-5 | . | TRBV5-4 | CASSLWGGRETQYF
TRBJ1-1 | . | TRBV3-1 | CASSQRDSTGTFF
TRBJ1-1 | . | TRBV12-3/TRBV12-4 | CASSLGQGKVMNTEAFF
TRBJ1-6 | . | TRBV4-2 | CASSQVGTPMGSPLHF
TRBJ2-1 | once | TRBV15 | CATSARLGEQFF
TRBJ2-3 | . | TRBV30 | CAWGPEPGLALDTQYF
TRBJ1-2 | . | TRBV11-2 | CASSLVVGSNGYTF